This is a list of T cell receptor beta chains from one sample in a study of regulatory T cells. The table came from immunoSEQ multiplex PCR; TCRdb's copy has only in-frame clones and leaves some out. The data contain about 15,000 clones, roughly 82% of them singletons. The specimen sequenced was conventional CD4+ T cells sorted from blood. The source is a person younger than 45 with CD3G deficiency. Both conserved end residues are part of each CDR3. A D gene is named only where the DNA matches it firmly. Rows give clone size only sometimes, using once, few, many, or a class for an expanded clone.

clone size: NA; V gene: TRBV6-1; J gene: TRBJ1-4; D gene: NA; CDR3 DNA: TGTGCCAGCAGTCAACATACAACTAATGAAAAACTGTTTTTT; CDR3 protein: CASSQHTTNEKLFF
clone size: NA; V gene: TRBV6-1; J gene: TRBJ1-1; D gene: NA; CDR3 DNA: TGTGCCAGCAGTGCCAGGGGAAGCTGGAACACTGAAGCTTTCTTT; CDR3 protein: CASSARGSWNTEAFF
clone size: NA; V gene: TRBV7-9; J gene: TRBJ1-4; D gene: NA; CDR3 DNA: TGTGCCAGCAGCTTATGGGGTGCGGGCGAAAAACTGTTTTTT; CDR3 protein: CASSLWGAGEKLFF
clone size: NA; V gene: TRBV27; J gene: TRBJ1-2; D gene: NA; CDR3 DNA: TGTGCCAGCAGTTTAGCCGCGGAAAACTATGGCTACACCTTC; CDR3 protein: CASSLAAENYGYTF
clone size: NA; V gene: TRBV6-1; J gene: TRBJ2-4; D gene: TRBD1; CDR3 DNA: TGTGCCAGCAGTGCCTGGAAAGGACAGGGCTTGACAGGCAAAAACATTCAGTACTTC; CDR3 protein: CASSAWKGQGLTGKNIQYF
clone size: NA; V gene: TRBV6-5; J gene: TRBJ1-1; D gene: NA; CDR3 DNA: TGTGCCAGCAGTTACTCGATGAATATGAACACTGAAGCTTTCTTT; CDR3 protein: CASSYSMNMNTEAFF
clone size: NA; V gene: TRBV7-9; J gene: TRBJ1-4; D gene: TRBD1; CDR3 DNA: TGTGCCAGCAGCCTGGACAGGGCCACTAATGAAAAACTGTTTTTT; CDR3 protein: CASSLDRATNEKLFF
clone size: once; V gene: TRBV28; J gene: TRBJ2-7; D gene: NA; CDR3 DNA: TGTGCCAGCAGTACTACCGACACAAGGGCTCCCTACGAGCAGTACTTC; CDR3 protein: CASSTTDTRAPYEQYF
clone size: NA; V gene: TRBV5-1; J gene: TRBJ1-2; D gene: NA; CDR3 DNA: TGCGCCAGCAGCTTTGGCCGGGGGGCAGCTAACTATGGCTACACCTTC; CDR3 protein: CASSFGRGAANYGYTF
clone size: NA; V gene: TRBV7-9; J gene: TRBJ2-1; D gene: NA; CDR3 DNA: TGTGCCAGCAGCAAACTGACTAGCAATGAGCAGTTCTTC; CDR3 protein: CASSKLTSNEQFF
clone size: NA; V gene: TRBV6-1; J gene: TRBJ1-2; D gene: NA; CDR3 DNA: TGTGCCAGCAGCGTCACCCAGCTAAACAAAGCGGGCTACACCTTC; CDR3 protein: CASSVTQLNKAGYTF
clone size: NA; V gene: TRBV7-8; J gene: TRBJ2-7; D gene: TRBD1; CDR3 DNA: TGTGCCAGCAGCTTCCTGACAGGGGGTTCGTATGGCGAGCAGTACTTC; CDR3 protein: CASSFLTGGSYGEQYF
clone size: once; V gene: TRBV6-5; J gene: TRBJ2-1; D gene: TRBD2; CDR3 DNA: TGTGCCAGCAGTTCGACCGCGGGAGGCTACAATGAGCAGTTCTTC; CDR3 protein: CASSSTAGGYNEQFF
clone size: NA; V gene: TRBV6-1; J gene: TRBJ1-6; D gene: TRBD1; CDR3 DNA: TGTGCCAGCAGTGGAGGGGGCAGGGTCTCACCCCTCCACTTT; CDR3 protein: CASSGGGRVSPLHF
clone size: NA; V gene: TRBV7-8; J gene: TRBJ2-7; D gene: NA; CDR3 DNA: TGTGCCAGCAGCCCTAACACAGTGACGGGTTACGAGCAGTACTTC; CDR3 protein: CASSPNTVTGYEQYF
clone size: NA; V gene: TRBV6-1; J gene: TRBJ1-1; D gene: TRBD1; CDR3 DNA: TGTGCCAGCAGTGTGGGACAGGAGAACACTGAAGCTTTCTTT; CDR3 protein: CASSVGQENTEAFF
clone size: once; V gene: TRBV28; J gene: TRBJ1-1; D gene: NA; CDR3 DNA: TGTGCCAGCAGTTTACGCGTCGCAGGGAGAAACACTGAAGCTTTCTTT; CDR3 protein: CASSLRVAGRNTEAFF
clone size: NA; V gene: TRBV11-2; J gene: TRBJ1-2; D gene: TRBD1; CDR3 DNA: TGTGCCAGCAGCAAGACAGGGGGCGGAATCCGTTATTATGGCTACACCTTC; CDR3 protein: CASSKTGGGIRYYGYTF
clone size: few; V gene: TRBV6-6; J gene: TRBJ1-2; D gene: NA; CDR3 DNA: TGTGCCAGCTACACCAGTTTAGAGCACTACACCTTC; CDR3 protein: CASYTSLEHYTF
clone size: NA; V gene: TRBV5-1; J gene: TRBJ2-5; D gene: NA; CDR3 DNA: TGCGCCAGCAGCTTGTCTCCAGCGCACCCCCAGTACTTC; CDR3 protein: CASSLSPAHPQYF
clone size: NA; V gene: TRBV6-1; J gene: TRBJ2-7; D gene: NA; CDR3 DNA: TGTGCCAGCAGTGAAAGGCACATCTCCTACGAGCAGTACTTC; CDR3 protein: CASSERHISYEQYF
clone size: NA; V gene: TRBV19; J gene: TRBJ2-1; D gene: TRBD2; CDR3 DNA: TGTGCCAGTAGTCGGGGGACTAGCGGGGGTTACAATGAGCAGTTCTTC; CDR3 protein: CASSRGTSGGYNEQFF
clone size: few; V gene: TRBV28; J gene: TRBJ1-5; D gene: NA; CDR3 DNA: TGTGCCAGCAGTTCCTATGTCAATCAGCCCCAGCATTTT; CDR3 protein: CASSSYVNQPQHF
clone size: few; V gene: TRBV9; J gene: TRBJ1-2; D gene: NA; CDR3 DNA: TGTGCCAGCAGCGTCGGGAACTATGGCTACACCTTC; CDR3 protein: CASSVGNYGYTF
clone size: NA; V gene: TRBV18; J gene: TRBJ1-2; D gene: TRBD1; CDR3 DNA: TGTGCCAGCTCACCATCTGAGGGGGCGCGGGTCTATGGCTACACCTTC; CDR3 protein: CASSPSEGARVYGYTF
clone size: NA; V gene: TRBV6-1; J gene: TRBJ2-7; D gene: NA; CDR3 DNA: TGTGCCAGCAGTGCCCAACATTGGAGTGGTGAGCAGTACTTC; CDR3 protein: CASSAQHWSGEQYF
clone size: NA; V gene: TRBV5-1; J gene: TRBJ2-1; D gene: NA; CDR3 DNA: TGCGCCAGCAGCTTGGGCCAGGCGGGCAATGAGCAGTTCTTC; CDR3 protein: CASSLGQAGNEQFF
clone size: NA; V gene: TRBV7-8; J gene: TRBJ2-3; D gene: NA; CDR3 DNA: TGTGCCAGCAGCTTAGCGGGAGACGCAGATACGCAGTATTTT; CDR3 protein: CASSLAGDADTQYF
clone size: once; V gene: TRBV6-5; J gene: TRBJ2-7; D gene: NA; CDR3 DNA: TGTGCCAGCAGTTCCACAGGGATCCCTGGGGAGCAGTACTTC; CDR3 protein: CASSSTGIPGEQYF
clone size: NA; V gene: TRBV6-6; J gene: TRBJ2-2; D gene: NA; CDR3 DNA: TGTGCCAGCACCCCGGGCTCTTTTAAGGGCGGGGAGCTGTTTTTT; CDR3 protein: CASTPGSFKGGELFF
clone size: few; V gene: TRBV6-6; J gene: TRBJ1-2; D gene: TRBD1; CDR3 DNA: TGTGCCAGCAGTGCCGGGACAGGGACTAACTATGGCTACACCTTC; CDR3 protein: CASSAGTGTNYGYTF
clone size: NA; V gene: TRBV5-1; J gene: TRBJ1-1; D gene: NA; CDR3 DNA: TGCGCCAGCAGGGGTTCACGGAACACTGAAGCTTTCTTT; CDR3 protein: CASRGSRNTEAFF
clone size: few; V gene: TRBV19; J gene: TRBJ2-1; D gene: NA; CDR3 DNA: TGTGCCAGTAGTATAGATATAGCCAGGACCCGACAGGCTAGCTCCTACAATGAGCAGTTCTTC; CDR3 protein: CASSIDIARTRQASSYNEQFF
clone size: NA; V gene: TRBV27; J gene: TRBJ2-1; D gene: NA; CDR3 DNA: TGTGCCAGCAGTTTAGCGGCCACTAGATTGAATGAGCAGTTCTTC; CDR3 protein: CASSLAATRLNEQFF
clone size: NA; V gene: TRBV11-2; J gene: TRBJ2-2; D gene: NA; CDR3 DNA: TGTGCCAGCAGCTTAAAGGTGTCAAGGGGGGAGCTGTTTTTT; CDR3 protein: CASSLKVSRGELFF
clone size: NA; V gene: TRBV7-9; J gene: TRBJ2-5; D gene: NA; CDR3 DNA: TGTGCCAGCAGCTTGATGAAGGGGGAGACCCAGTACTTC; CDR3 protein: CASSLMKGETQYF
clone size: NA; V gene: TRBV5-1; J gene: TRBJ2-2; D gene: TRBD2; CDR3 DNA: TGCGCCAGCAGCTTACTAGCGGGAGTATCGGCCGGGGAGCTGTTTTTT; CDR3 protein: CASSLLAGVSAGELFF
clone size: NA; V gene: TRBV28; J gene: TRBJ2-7; D gene: TRBD1; CDR3 DNA: TGTGCCAGCAGGGTGGGGACAGGTTCCTACGAGCAGTACTTC; CDR3 protein: CASRVGTGSYEQYF
clone size: NA; V gene: TRBV5-1; J gene: TRBJ2-6; D gene: NA; CDR3 DNA: TGCGCCAGCAGCCGGGACGGACAGTCTGGGGCCAACGTCCTGACTTTC; CDR3 protein: CASSRDGQSGANVLTF
clone size: NA; V gene: TRBV19; J gene: TRBJ2-2; D gene: TRBD2; CDR3 DNA: TGTGCCAGTAGTCGACTAGCGGGAGGATCCGGGGAGCTGTTTTTT; CDR3 protein: CASSRLAGGSGELFF
clone size: NA; V gene: TRBV27; J gene: TRBJ2-1; D gene: NA; CDR3 DNA: TGTGCCAGCAGGGGAGCGGGCCATGAGCAGTTCTTC; CDR3 protein: CASRGAGHEQFF
clone size: NA; V gene: TRBV7-9; J gene: TRBJ2-2; D gene: NA; CDR3 DNA: TGTGCCAGCAGCAAAGTTGGGGTCGGGGAGCTGTTTTTT; CDR3 protein: CASSKVGVGELFF
clone size: NA; V gene: TRBV7-9; J gene: TRBJ2-1; D gene: NA; CDR3 DNA: TGTGCCAGCAGCCACGGGGACCCAGCAGCGAGAGTGTTCTTC; CDR3 protein: CASSHGDPAARVFF
clone size: NA; V gene: TRBV6-6; J gene: TRBJ1-1; D gene: NA; CDR3 DNA: TGTGCCAGCAGTTACTCGAGGGAGAACACTGAAGCTTTCTTT; CDR3 protein: CASSYSRENTEAFF
clone size: NA; V gene: TRBV6-5; J gene: TRBJ1-1; D gene: NA; CDR3 DNA: TGTGCCAGCAGTGAAGGGCCAGGGCACACTGAAGCTTTCTTT; CDR3 protein: CASSEGPGHTEAFF
clone size: NA; V gene: TRBV6-1; J gene: TRBJ2-7; D gene: NA; CDR3 DNA: TGTGCCAGCAGGGACCCCGGGACTGTCACGTACTTC; CDR3 protein: CASRDPGTVTYF
clone size: NA; V gene: TRBV6-5; J gene: TRBJ2-7; D gene: NA; CDR3 DNA: TGTGCCAGCAGGGACCTAGCTGGCTACGAGCAGTACTTC; CDR3 protein: CASRDLAGYEQYF
clone size: once; V gene: TRBV9; J gene: TRBJ2-1; D gene: NA; CDR3 DNA: TGTGCCAGCAGCACCGGACCCAACAATGAGCAGTTCTTC; CDR3 protein: CASSTGPNNEQFF
clone size: NA; V gene: TRBV6-1; J gene: TRBJ1-3; D gene: TRBD1; CDR3 DNA: TGTGCCAGCGGACAGGGGGATGGAAACACCATATATTTT; CDR3 protein: CASGQGDGNTIYF
clone size: NA; V gene: TRBV20-1; J gene: TRBJ2-7; D gene: NA; CDR3 DNA: TGCAGTGCTAGTTCCGGGAACGAGCAGTACTTC; CDR3 protein: CSASSGNEQYF
clone size: NA; V gene: TRBV5-1; J gene: TRBJ1-2; D gene: NA; CDR3 DNA: TGCGCCAGCAGCCCTGGAACGTCGGGGACGGCTAACTATGGCTACACCTTC; CDR3 protein: CASSPGTSGTANYGYTF
clone size: NA; V gene: TRBV19; J gene: TRBJ1-1; D gene: NA; CDR3 DNA: TGTGCCAGTAGTATATCCGCGGGACGCCCGAGTACTGAAGCTTTCTTT; CDR3 protein: CASSISAGRPSTEAFF
clone size: NA; V gene: TRBV6-1; J gene: TRBJ2-7; D gene: TRBD1; CDR3 DNA: TGTGCCAGCAGTGAAATAGGACAGGACTTCTACGAGCAGTACTTC; CDR3 protein: CASSEIGQDFYEQYF